This entry is about one T cell receptor beta chain. This sample is part of a study of CD8 T cells in Susac syndrome. The germline V gene encodes CDR1 SGHRS and CDR2 YFSETQ. The CDR3 sequence is 15 residues long. J gave up 3 bases and V 3 bases, and 8 bases lay outside the gene matches. RNA totalling 0.5 to 1 ug underwent reverse transcription with random hexamers. TCRdb used MiXCR to reprocess the immunoSEQ multiplex PCR reads, holding one entry per CDR3 protein. The data show 350,000 to 550,000 distinct CDR3 sequences, with approximately 85% seen just once and more than 0.09% held by the top ten. The sample taken for sequencing was CD8+ T cells from PBMCs. The chain recombines TRBV5-1 with TRBJ2-7, with 8 bases fitting TRBD1. The receptor's source is a human donor with multiple sclerosis. In nucleotides, the CDR3 is TGCGCCAGCAGCTCAGGGACAGGTTATTACTACGAGCAGTACTTC. It encodes CASSSGTGYYYEQYF.